This TCR beta chain originates from a study of CXCR3-negative and CXCR3-positive naive CD8 T cells. Note on this clonotype: Its specificity is unknown.

Findings and limits, study-wide: Diversity in memory CD8+ cells fell much lower than the comparably high levels seen in both naive subsets. For naive cells, CXCR3-negative and CXCR3-positive subsets had similar TRBV-TRBJ usage; for memory cells, usage differed. CXCR3-negative naive cells had less hydrophobic TRB CDR3s than did CXCR3-positive naive cells. Cryopreservation partially lowered CXCR3 expression, so most assays used fresh PBMCs.

5' RACE with UMI labels generated the TRB cDNA libraries. TCRdb re-called the 5' RACE reads; one entry per CDR3 protein, DNA not given. This sample's table reports 150,000 or so distinct CDR3 sequences. The CDR3 runs 14 residues. The germline gives CDR1 MNHEY, CDR2 SMNVEV (reference sequence). The source of this sequence is a human donor in good health. Some clones in this sample may be carry-over from other donors' samples. This rearrangement joins TRBV27 to TRBJ2-3. Sequenced input: naive CXCR3+ CD8+ T cells from blood. Regarding subset: CD45RO-CCR7+CD27+CD95- naive CD8+ T cells expressing CXCR3 (TNR3+). CDR3 sequence: CASSLFGNFHTQYF.